This TCR beta chain is drawn from a study of T cell responses to AZD1222 COVID-19 vaccine. Study-level background: Doses given second, at about 4 or about 12 weeks, were pooled.

This CDR3 is 15 amino acids long. The germline V gene encodes CDR1 MDHEN and CDR2 SYDVKM. V was cut by 4 bases and J by 3 bases, with 16 bases left in between. As for this clone: The antigen remains undetermined.

Data came from immunoSEQ multiplex PCR; TCRdb stores just in-frame clones and leaves some out. The sample holds some 120,000 clones, around 82% seen once. Study findings and constraints: White British people made up most donors, females outnumbered males, and clonal diversity was possibly underestimated.

The chain recombines TRBV28 with TRBJ2-7, with D tentatively TRBD1 or TRBD2 (5 bases each). The specimen was peripheral blood, collected on day 0 of AZD1222 vaccination. The receptor was derived from an adult in good health. The CDR3 sequence: CASSWPGRMFYEQYF. The DNA for the CDR3 is TGTGCCAGCAGTTGGCCGGGACGGATGTTCTACGAGCAGTACTTC.